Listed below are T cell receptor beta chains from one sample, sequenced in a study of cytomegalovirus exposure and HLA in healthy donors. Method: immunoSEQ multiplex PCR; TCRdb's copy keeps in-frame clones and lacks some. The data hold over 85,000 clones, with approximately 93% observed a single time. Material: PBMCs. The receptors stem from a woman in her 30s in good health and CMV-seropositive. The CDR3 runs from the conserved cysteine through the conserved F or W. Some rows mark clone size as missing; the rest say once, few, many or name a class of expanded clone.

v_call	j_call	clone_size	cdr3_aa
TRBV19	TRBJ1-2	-	CACRGLDYGYTF
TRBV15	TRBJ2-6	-	CATSGRLAGVAGANVLTF
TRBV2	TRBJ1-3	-	CASKDRDLSGNTIYF
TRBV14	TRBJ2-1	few	CASSHSQGAGFNEQFF
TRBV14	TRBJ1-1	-	CASSQDRVFF
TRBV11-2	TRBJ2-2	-	CASSLFGSNTGELFF
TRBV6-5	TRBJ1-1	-	CASSRGGVDTEAFF
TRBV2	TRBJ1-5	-	CASSEGFGGGGNQPQHF
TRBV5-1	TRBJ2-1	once	CASSLGSGRLTGGEQFF
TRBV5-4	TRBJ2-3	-	CASSPGSSPTDTQYF
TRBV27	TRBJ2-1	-	CASSPSTLSGAFTNEQFF
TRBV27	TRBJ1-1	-	CASSPGTGLNTEAFF
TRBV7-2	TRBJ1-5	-	CASSPIAVNQPQHF
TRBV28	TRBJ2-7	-	CASSLRRSGFSSYEQYF
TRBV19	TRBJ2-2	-	CASKVTSGTGELFF
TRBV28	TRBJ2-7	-	CASSKPMLTKYEQYF
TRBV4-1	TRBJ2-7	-	CASSPQPRGESLSYEQYF
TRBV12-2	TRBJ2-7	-	CASRLPLERLAEISYEQYF
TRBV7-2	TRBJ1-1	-	CASSKDRGENTEAFF
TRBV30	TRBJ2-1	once	CAWEADSYNEQFF
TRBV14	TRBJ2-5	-	CASSQWAQQETQYF
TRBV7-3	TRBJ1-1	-	CASSLTGRNTEAFF
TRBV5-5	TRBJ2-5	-	CASSLALETQYF
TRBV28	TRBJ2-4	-	CASSLWRAPTAKNIQYF
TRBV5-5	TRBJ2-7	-	CASSLKGAPPSSYEQYF
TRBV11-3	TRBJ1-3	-	CASSLDLRLGQENSGNTIYF
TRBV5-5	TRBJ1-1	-	CASSLVPSRGTEAFF
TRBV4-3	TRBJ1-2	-	CASSQENSFYGYTF
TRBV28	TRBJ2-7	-	CASSLSGPSSHYEQYF
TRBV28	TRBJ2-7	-	CASSFPAGTGTYEQYF
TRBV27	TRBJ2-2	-	CASRGTGANTGELFF
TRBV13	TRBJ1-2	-	CASSTLGLGGEENYGYTF
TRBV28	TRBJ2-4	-	CASSTNLSGLAGDLQNIQYF
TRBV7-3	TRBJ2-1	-	CASSSGQGARNEQFF
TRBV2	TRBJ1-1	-	CASSDLRIEAFF
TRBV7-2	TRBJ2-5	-	CASSLVLAGGAEETQYF
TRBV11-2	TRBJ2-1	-	CASSPGSFRDYNEQFF
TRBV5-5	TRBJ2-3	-	CASSPGVAANTDTQYF
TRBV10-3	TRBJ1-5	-	CAISVGGGDQPQHF
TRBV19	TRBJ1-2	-	CASRMDGQANYGYTF
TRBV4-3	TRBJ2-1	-	CASSQGRGILNEQFF
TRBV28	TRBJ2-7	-	CASSLGHLYEQYF
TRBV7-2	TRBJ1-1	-	CASINRDPNTEAFF
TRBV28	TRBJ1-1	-	CASSLIQGEAEAFF
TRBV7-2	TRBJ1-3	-	CASSQRDSGNTIYF
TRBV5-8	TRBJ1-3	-	CASSRGTVSGNTIYF
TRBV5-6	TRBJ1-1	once	CASSLRRTGLMNTEAFF
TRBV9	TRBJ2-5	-	CASSVGGTGGGTQYF
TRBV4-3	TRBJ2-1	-	CASSQAHYNEQFF
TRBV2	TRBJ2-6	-	CASSTQGSGANVLTF
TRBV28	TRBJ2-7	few	CASSLSGKYEQYF